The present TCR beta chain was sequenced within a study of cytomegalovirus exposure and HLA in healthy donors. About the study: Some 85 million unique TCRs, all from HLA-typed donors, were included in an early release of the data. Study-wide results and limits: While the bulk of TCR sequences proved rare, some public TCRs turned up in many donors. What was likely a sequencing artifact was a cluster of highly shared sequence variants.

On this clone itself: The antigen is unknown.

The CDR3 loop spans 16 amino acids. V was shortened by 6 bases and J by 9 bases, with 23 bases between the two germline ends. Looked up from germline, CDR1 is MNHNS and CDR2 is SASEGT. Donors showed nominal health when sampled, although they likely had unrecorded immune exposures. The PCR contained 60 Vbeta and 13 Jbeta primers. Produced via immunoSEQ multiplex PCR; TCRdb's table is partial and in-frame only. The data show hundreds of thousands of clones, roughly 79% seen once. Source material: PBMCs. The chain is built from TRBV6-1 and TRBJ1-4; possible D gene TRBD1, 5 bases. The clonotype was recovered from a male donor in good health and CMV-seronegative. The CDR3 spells CASSEPLRRQKQKLFF. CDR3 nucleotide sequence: TGTGCCAGCAGCGAACCCCTCCGTAGACAGAAACAAAAACTGTTTTTT.